Shown below are 25 T cell receptor beta chains from a single sample sequenced in a study of cytomegalovirus exposure and HLA in healthy donors. This table comes from immunoSEQ multiplex PCR, and its TCRdb copy is limited to in-frame clones, with some not included. The repertoire holds over 150,000 clones, approximately 86% seen once, with about a fifth in the top ten. Source material: PBMCs. The source of these receptors is a man aged 18 to 30 in good health and CMV-seropositive.

The chain couples TRBV7-9 to TRBJ1-3; 8 bases are shared with TRBD1. V lost 5 bases, J lost 4 bases, and 16 bases stayed unmatched. The CDR3 has 18 residues. Germline V gene data show CDR1 as SEHNR and CDR2 as FQNEAQ (reference sequence). The CDR3 DNA follows: TGTGCCAGCAGCCCGTTAGGGACAGGCCAAAACTGGGGAAACACCATATATTTT. This translates into CASSPLGTGQNWGNTIYF.

The chain couples TRBV29-1 to TRBJ1-1, with 8 positions matching TRBD1. Germline CDR1 reads SQVTM; CDR2 reads ANQGSEA. Trimming removed 6 bases from V and 4 bases from J; junction bases left unmatched: 7. The CDR3 contains 13 residues. CDR3 in amino acids: CSVPDRGGTEAFF. DNA for the CDR3: TGCAGCGTCCCTGACAGGGGTGGCACTGAAGCTTTCTTT.

The J gene is TRBJ1-1, the V gene TRBV4-2, with D possibly matching TRBD1 (5 bases). Germline V gene sequence: CDR1 LGHNA, CDR2 YNFKEQ. Deletions cut 3 bases from V and 1 base from J, with 9 bases between. The length of the CDR3 is 14 residues. The CDR3 DNA is TGTGCCAGCAGCCATGTGGGGCGGAACACTGAAGCTTTCTTT. This gives the protein CASSHVGRNTEAFF.

The V and J genes are TRBV9 and TRBJ2-2, with 10 nucleotides matching TRBD2. CDR3 length: 15 amino acids. Germline CDR1 is SGDLS and CDR2 is YYNGEE. V was pared by 6 bases and J by 8 bases, with 10 bases of the junction left unmatched. The CDR3 sequence is CASTNLAGEGGELFF. Here the CDR3 DNA reads TGTGCCAGCACGAACCTAGCGGGAGAAGGGGGGGAGCTGTTTTTT.

This chain links TRBV29-1 with TRBJ1-4, with D possibly TRBD1 on 5 matching bases. Per the germline V gene, CDR1 is SQVTM and CDR2 is ANQGSEA. V lost 4 bases, J lost 8 bases, and 8 bases lay in between. The CDR3 sequence is 11 residues long. The CDR3 nucleotides read TGCAGCGTTGGCAGGGCGGAAAAACTGTTTTTT. Protein sequence: CSVGRAEKLFF.

The rearrangement uses TRBV4-3 and TRBJ2-2, with D perhaps TRBD2 (5 bases). Germline lookup yields CDR1 LGHNA and CDR2 YSLEER. Trimming removed 3 bases at V and 5 bases at J, with 10 bases between. This CDR3 is built from 14 residues. The CDR3: CASSQGRMTGELFF. CDR3 DNA sequence: TGCGCCAGCAGCCAGGGGAGAATGACCGGGGAGCTGTTTTTT.

The gene calls are TRBV13 and TRBJ2-1; 10 bases are a match to TRBD2. From germline, CDR1 is PRHDT and CDR2 FYEKMQ (reference sequence). This CDR3 is 17 amino acids long. Germline trimming cut 5 bases from V and 3 bases from J; bases unmatched to any gene: 10. As DNA, the CDR3 is TGTGCCAGCAGCCCCCATCAAACTAGCGGGATCTACAATGAGCAGTTCTTC. It encodes CASSPHQTSGIYNEQFF.

The rearrangement joins TRBV19 to TRBJ1-1, with D perhaps TRBD1 (5 bases). CDR3 length: 16 residues. CDR1 is LNHDA and CDR2 is SQIVND in the germline V gene (reference sequence). Trimming shortened V by 1 base and J by 6 bases, and 18 bases separated the two germline ends. The CDR3 here is CASSIGGFQGGPEAFF. Here the CDR3 DNA reads TGTGCCAGTAGTATAGGGGGATTTCAGGGCGGCCCTGAAGCTTTCTTT.

V gene TRBV7-8 combines with J gene TRBJ2-5; perhaps TRBD2 as D (5 bases). The CDR3 is 13 residues long. V gave up 4 bases and J gave up 5 bases, with 11 bases separating them. Per the germline V gene, CDR1 is SGHVS and CDR2 is FQNEAQ. The CDR3 DNA is TGTGCCAGCAGCTCCAGACTATCGGAGACCCAGTACTTC. The encoded protein is CASSSRLSETQYF.

The V gene is TRBV2, the J gene TRBJ1-2, with a weak D call TRBD1 (6 bases). Trimming removed 8 bases from V and 8 bases from J, with 18 bases in between. CDR3 size: 13 residues. The germline CDR1 and CDR2 sequences are SNHLY and FYNNEI. The CDR3 loop reads CASEITGMRGYTF. CDR3 coding DNA: TGTGCCAGCGAAATTACAGGGATGAGGGGCTACACCTTC.

The rearrangement uses TRBV27 and TRBJ1-5; D unclear. The CDR3 consists of 14 residues. Germline values: CDR1 MNHEY, CDR2 SMNVEV (reference sequence). V gave up 7 bases and J gave up 0 bases, with 10 bases separating them. DNA of the CDR3: TGTGCCAGCAACCCCCGGGGTAGCAATCAGCCCCAGCATTTT. Translation gives CASNPRGSNQPQHF.

V gene TRBV2 combines with J gene TRBJ1-2, with 8 bases matching TRBD1. CDR1 and CDR2 (germline): SNHLY, FYNNEI. The CDR3 has 16 amino acids. After removal of 6 bases from V and 6 bases from J, the junction contained 15 bases not matched to a gene. CDR3 DNA: TGTGCCAGCAGGTTCCTAGGACAGGGACGGCTGGATGGCTACACCTTC. It encodes CASRFLGQGRLDGYTF.

V and J are TRBV30 and TRBJ1-2, with TRBD1 identical over 9 bases. J was trimmed by 8 bases and V by 2 bases; bases with no gene match: 12. Germline CDR1 and CDR2: GTSNPN and SVGIG (reference sequence). CDR3 length equals 15 residues. The CDR3 nucleotides read TGTGCCTGGAGTAGGAGACAGGGGGTTACGGGGGGCTACACCTTC. Its protein is CAWSRRQGVTGGYTF.

This clone was recorded once. V gene TRBV15 combines with J gene TRBJ1-5, with D possibly being TRBD1 (6 bases). The CDR3 consists of 15 residues. V gave up 4 bases and J gave up 6 bases, with 16 bases separating them. Germline lookup yields CDR1 LNHNV and CDR2 YYDKDF (reference sequence). CDR3 bases: TGTGCCACCAGCAATCGGGGGGCCGGTGGTCAGCCCCAGCATTTT. Translation gives CATSNRGAGGQPQHF.

The V gene is TRBV4-3, the J gene TRBJ1-2, with unresolved D. Germline V lookup: CDR1 LGHNA, CDR2 YSLEER. The length of the CDR3 is 16 residues. V gave up 0 bases and J gave up 1 base, with 12 bases separating them. The CDR3 DNA sequence: TGCGCCAGCAGCCAAGATGACGGAGTAGATAACTATGGCTACACCTTC. Translating gives CASSQDDGVDNYGYTF.

The chain joins TRBV12-5 to TRBJ2-7; TRBD1 matches 8 bases. The CDR3 runs to 15 residues. Trimming took 0 bases from V and 5 from J; bases not matched to a gene: 6. Germline V gives CDR1 LGHNT, CDR2 FRNRAP. CDR3 DNA: TGTGCTAGTGGTTTGGTCACAGGGGGTGTCGACGAGCAGTACTTC. Encoded protein: CASGLVTGGVDEQYF.

Written as DNA, the CDR3 is TGTGCCAGCAGCCAAGAGCCGGGACAGGGTTACGAGCAGTACTTC. It yields the protein CASSQEPGQGYEQYF. J is TRBJ2-7 and V is TRBV11-2; 9 nucleotides match TRBD1. Germline lookup yields CDR1 SGHAT and CDR2 FQNNGV. The ends lost 5 bases at V and 4 bases at J; junction bases unmatched: 9. The CDR3 runs to 15 residues.

The V and J genes are TRBV13 and TRBJ2-7; TRBD2 is a possible D gene (5 bases). The CDR3 contains 16 residues. From germline, CDR1 is PRHDT and CDR2 FYEKMQ (reference sequence). V shed 6 bases and J shed 5 bases, with 23 bases lying between them. The CDR3 sequence is CASSLSSWESPDEQYF. The CDR3 nucleotides read TGTGCCAGCAGTCTTTCTAGCTGGGAGTCTCCTGACGAGCAGTACTTC. The variable domain in full, with the rest retrieved from reference TRBV13 and TRBJ2-7, is AAGVIQSPRHLIKEKRETATLKCYPIPRHDTVYWYQQGPGQDPQFLISFYEKMQSDKGSIPDRFSAQQFSDYHSELNMSSLELGDSALYFCASSLSSWESPDEQYFGPGTRLTVT.

This sequence joins TRBV4-1 and TRBJ1-2, with 9 bases aligning to TRBD1. The ends lost 3 bases at V and 3 bases at J; junction bases unmatched: 11. Germline values: CDR1 MGHRA, CDR2 YSYEKL. The CDR3 length is 17 residues. The CDR3 here is CASSQPLTRDRDYGYTF. CDR3 nucleotide sequence: TGCGCCAGCAGCCAGCCGCTGACCCGGGACAGGGACTATGGCTACACCTTC.

V is TRBV20-1 and J is TRBJ2-7; 7 bases fit TRBD1. The CDR3 runs to 11 residues. J gave up 9 bases and V 6 bases, and 8 bases lay outside the gene matches. CDR1 is DFQATT, CDR2 SNEGSKA, per germline (reference sequence). This CDR3 is CSALQGFVQYF. The CDR3 DNA is TGCAGTGCGTTACAGGGGTTCGTGCAGTACTTC.

The J gene is TRBJ1-3, the V gene TRBV30; D is ambiguous. The length of the CDR3 is 14 residues. Trimming pared 0 bases from V and 0 bases from J, leaving 6 bases between. Germline values: CDR1 GTSNPN, CDR2 SVGIG (reference sequence). Here the CDR3 DNA reads TGTGCCTGGAGTGTACAGTACTCTGGAAACACCATATATTTT. As protein: CAWSVQYSGNTIYF.

The chain has TRBV29-1 and TRBJ2-7; TRBD2 aligns across 9 bases. V lost 6 bases and J lost 2; bases outside the gene matches: 5. The CDR3 runs 13 residues. Germline values: CDR1 SQVTM, CDR2 ANQGSEA. The DNA for the CDR3 is TGCAGCGTCTTAGCGGGAGCCGCCTACGAGCAGTACTTC. This sequence encodes CSVLAGAAYEQYF.

The CDR3, as DNA: TGTGCCAGCAGCGCAGGACTAGCGGCGGCCGAGCAGTACTTC. Protein: CASSAGLAAAEQYF. J is TRBJ2-7 and V is TRBV7-3; 10 bases agree with TRBD2. The CDR3 is 14 residues long. V dropped 5 bases and J dropped 6; count of bases not matched to a gene: 7. Germline CDR1 reads SGHTA; CDR2 reads FQGTGA.

The chain recombines TRBV11-2 with TRBJ1-1, with D tentatively TRBD1 (5 bases). The CDR3 is made up of 16 amino acids. V lost 5 bases and J 0 bases, leaving 16 bases between the germline ends. Germline-derived CDR1 and CDR2 are SGHAT and FQNNGV. The CDR3 spells CASSPGVETLNTEAFF. CDR3 sequence (DNA): TGTGCCAGCAGCCCGGGGGTGGAGACCCTGAACACTGAAGCTTTCTTT. Looking up the rest from reference TRBV11-2 and TRBJ1-1 gives the full variable domain: EAGVAQSPRYKIIEKRQSVAFWCNPISGHATLYWYQQILGQGPKLLIQFQNNGVVDDSQLPKDRFSAERLKGVDSTLKIQPAKLEDSAVYLCASSPGVETLNTEAFFGQGTRLTVV.

The rearrangement uses TRBV11-2 and TRBJ2-7, with D maybe TRBD1 (6 bases). The CDR3 is made up of 15 amino acids. The germline V and J ends were trimmed by 7 bases and 0 bases, with 16 bases remaining between them. Per germline, CDR1 SGHAT and CDR2 FQNNGV. CDR3 residues: CASTPGAPLSYEQYF. The DNA of the CDR3 is TGTGCCAGCACCCCAGGGGCCCCCCTCTCCTACGAGCAGTACTTC.